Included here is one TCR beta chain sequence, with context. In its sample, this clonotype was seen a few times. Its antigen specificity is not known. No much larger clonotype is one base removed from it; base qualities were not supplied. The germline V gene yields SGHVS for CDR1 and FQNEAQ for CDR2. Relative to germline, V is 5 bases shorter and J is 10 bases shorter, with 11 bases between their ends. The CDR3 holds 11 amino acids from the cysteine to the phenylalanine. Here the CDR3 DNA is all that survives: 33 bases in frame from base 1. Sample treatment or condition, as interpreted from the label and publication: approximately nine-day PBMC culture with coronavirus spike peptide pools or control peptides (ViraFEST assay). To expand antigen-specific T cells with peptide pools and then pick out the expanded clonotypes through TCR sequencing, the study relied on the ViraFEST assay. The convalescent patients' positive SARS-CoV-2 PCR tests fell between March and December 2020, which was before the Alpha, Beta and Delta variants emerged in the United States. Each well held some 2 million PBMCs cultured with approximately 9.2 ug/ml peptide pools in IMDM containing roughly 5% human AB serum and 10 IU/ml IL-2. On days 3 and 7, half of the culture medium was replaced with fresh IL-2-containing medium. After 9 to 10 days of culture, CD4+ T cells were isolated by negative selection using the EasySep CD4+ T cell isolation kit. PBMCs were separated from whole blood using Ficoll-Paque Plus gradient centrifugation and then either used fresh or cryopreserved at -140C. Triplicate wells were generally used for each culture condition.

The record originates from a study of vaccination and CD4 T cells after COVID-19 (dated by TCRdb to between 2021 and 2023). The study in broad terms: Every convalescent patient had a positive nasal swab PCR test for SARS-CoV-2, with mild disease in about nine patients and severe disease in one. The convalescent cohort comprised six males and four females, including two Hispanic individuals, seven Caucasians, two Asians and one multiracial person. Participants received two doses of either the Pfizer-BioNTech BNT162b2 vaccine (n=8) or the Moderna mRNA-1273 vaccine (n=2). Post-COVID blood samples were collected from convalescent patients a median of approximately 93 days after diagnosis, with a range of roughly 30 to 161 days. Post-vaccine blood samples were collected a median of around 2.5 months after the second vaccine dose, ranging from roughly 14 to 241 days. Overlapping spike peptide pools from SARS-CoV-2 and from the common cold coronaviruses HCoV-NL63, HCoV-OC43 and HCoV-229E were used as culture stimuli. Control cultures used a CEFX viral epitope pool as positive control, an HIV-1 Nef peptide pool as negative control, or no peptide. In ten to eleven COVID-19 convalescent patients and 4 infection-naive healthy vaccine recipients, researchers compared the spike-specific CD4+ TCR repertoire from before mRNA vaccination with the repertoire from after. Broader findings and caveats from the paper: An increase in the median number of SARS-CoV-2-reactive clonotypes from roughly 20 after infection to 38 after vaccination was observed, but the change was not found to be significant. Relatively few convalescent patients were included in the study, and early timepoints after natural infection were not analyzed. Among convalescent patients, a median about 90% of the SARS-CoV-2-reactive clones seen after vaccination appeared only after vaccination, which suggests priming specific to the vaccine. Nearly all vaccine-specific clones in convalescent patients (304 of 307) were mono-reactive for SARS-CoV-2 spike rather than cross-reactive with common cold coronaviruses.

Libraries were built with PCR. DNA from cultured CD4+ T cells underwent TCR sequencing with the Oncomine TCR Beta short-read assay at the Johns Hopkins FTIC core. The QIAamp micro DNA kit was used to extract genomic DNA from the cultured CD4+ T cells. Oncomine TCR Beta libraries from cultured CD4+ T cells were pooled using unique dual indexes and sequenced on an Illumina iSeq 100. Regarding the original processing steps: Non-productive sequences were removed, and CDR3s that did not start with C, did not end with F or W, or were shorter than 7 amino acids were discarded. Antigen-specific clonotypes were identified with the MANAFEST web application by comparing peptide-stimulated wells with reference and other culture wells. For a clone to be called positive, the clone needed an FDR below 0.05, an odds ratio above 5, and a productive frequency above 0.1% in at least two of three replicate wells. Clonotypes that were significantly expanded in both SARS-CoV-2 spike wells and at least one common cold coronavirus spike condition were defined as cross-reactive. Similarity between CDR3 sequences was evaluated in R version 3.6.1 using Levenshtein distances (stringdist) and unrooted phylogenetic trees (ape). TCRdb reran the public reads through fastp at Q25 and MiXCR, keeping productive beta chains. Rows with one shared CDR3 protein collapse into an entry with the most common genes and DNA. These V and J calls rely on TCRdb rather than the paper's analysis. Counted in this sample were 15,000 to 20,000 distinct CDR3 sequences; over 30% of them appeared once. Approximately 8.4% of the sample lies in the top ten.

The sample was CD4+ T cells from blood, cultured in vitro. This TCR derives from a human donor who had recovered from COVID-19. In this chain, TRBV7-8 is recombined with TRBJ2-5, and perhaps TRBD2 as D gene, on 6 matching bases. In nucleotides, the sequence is TGTGCCAGCAGCCAGTTGGGGGGCCAGTACTTC. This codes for CASSQLGGQYF.